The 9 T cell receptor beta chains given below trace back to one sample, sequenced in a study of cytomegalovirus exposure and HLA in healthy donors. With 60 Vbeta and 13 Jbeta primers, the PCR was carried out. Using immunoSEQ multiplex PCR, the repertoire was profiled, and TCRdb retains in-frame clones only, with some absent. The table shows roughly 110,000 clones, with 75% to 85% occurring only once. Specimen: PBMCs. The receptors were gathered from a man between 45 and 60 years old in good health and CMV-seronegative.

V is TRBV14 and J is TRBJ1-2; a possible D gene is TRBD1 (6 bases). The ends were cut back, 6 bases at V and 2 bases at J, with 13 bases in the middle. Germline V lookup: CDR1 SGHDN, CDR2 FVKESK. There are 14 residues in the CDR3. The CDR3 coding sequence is TGTGCCAGCAGTCCCGTCCAGGGGAACTATGGCTACACCTTC. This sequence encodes CASSPVQGNYGYTF.

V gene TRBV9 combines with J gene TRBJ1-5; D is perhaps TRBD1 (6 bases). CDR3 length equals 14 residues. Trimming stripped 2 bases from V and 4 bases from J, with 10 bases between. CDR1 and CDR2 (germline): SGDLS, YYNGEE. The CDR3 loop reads CASSVAGQNQPQHF. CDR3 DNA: TGTGCCAGCAGCGTCGCCGGACAGAATCAGCCCCAGCATTTT.

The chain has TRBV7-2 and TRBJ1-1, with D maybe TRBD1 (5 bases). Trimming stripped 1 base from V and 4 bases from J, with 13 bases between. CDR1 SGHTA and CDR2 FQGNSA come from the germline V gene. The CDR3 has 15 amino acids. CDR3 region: CASSLGRGLSTEAFF. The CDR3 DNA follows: TGTGCCAGCAGCTTAGGAAGGGGACTGAGCACTGAAGCTTTCTTT.

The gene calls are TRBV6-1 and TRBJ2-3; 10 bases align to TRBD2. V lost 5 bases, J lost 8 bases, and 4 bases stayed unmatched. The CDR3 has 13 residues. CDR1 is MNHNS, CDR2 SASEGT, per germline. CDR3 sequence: CASSYLAGGTQYF. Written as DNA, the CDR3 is TGTGCCAGCAGTTATTTAGCGGGGGGTACGCAGTATTTT.

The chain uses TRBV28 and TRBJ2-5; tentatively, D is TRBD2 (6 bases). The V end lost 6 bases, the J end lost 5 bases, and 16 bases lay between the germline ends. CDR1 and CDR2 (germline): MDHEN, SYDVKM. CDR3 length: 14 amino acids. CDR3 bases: TGTGCCAGCAGCCGGGACTGGGGGGTTGAGACCCAGTACTTC. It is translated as CASSRDWGVETQYF.

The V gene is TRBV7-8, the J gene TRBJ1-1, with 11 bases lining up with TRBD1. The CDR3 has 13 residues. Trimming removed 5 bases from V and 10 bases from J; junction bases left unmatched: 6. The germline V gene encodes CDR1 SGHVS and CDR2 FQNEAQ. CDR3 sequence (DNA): TGTGCCAGCAGCATGGGACAGGGGGAGGGAGCTTTCTTT. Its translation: CASSMGQGEGAFF.

In DNA, the CDR3 is TGTGCCACCGGGACAGTTGGGGCCAACGTCCTGACTTTC. Translation gives CATGTVGANVLTF. The J gene is TRBJ2-6, the V gene TRBV18; 7 bases match TRBD1. V gave up 10 bases and J gave up 3 bases; unmatched junction bases: 3. Looked up from germline, CDR1 is KGHSH and CDR2 is LQKENI. The CDR3 contains 13 residues.

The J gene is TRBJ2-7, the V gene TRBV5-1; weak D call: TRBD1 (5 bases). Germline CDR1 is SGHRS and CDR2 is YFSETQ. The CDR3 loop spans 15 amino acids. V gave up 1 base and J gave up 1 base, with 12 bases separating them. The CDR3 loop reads CASSLQGSFSYEQYF. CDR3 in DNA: TGCGCCAGCAGCTTGCAGGGCAGTTTTTCCTACGAGCAGTACTTC.

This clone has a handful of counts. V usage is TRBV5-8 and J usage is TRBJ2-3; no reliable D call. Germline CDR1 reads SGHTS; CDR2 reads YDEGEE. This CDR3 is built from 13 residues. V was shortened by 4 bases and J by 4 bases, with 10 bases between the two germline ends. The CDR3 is CASSPSRADTQYF. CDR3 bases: TGTGCCAGCAGCCCCTCTCGCGCAGATACGCAGTATTTT.